This T cell receptor (beta chain) originates from a study of T cells after posttransplantation cyclophosphamide. This clone is judged large. Its specificity is unknown. A marrow graft followed busulfan-fludarabine conditioning, with cyclophosphamide on days +3 and +4. Study-level findings and limits: Blood and skin or GI T cell repertoires showed limited TRB overlap. TRB clonality was highly associated with recipient CMV seropositivity and reactivation.

The protocol was immunoSEQ multiplex PCR, while the TCRdb copy is restricted to in-frame clones and leaves out a portion. Among about 2,500 clones listed, 75% to 90% were seen once. The V gene's germline CDR1 is SNHLY and CDR2 FYNNEI. Trimming took 0 bases from V and 12 from J, leaving 15 bases between them. CDR3 length: 15 residues. The material sequenced was PBMCs, taken after allogeneic stem cell transplant with posttransplant cyclophosphamide. The V call is TRBV2, the J call TRBJ1-6, with D possibly matching TRBD1 (5 bases). This TCR came from a male patient in his 30s who received an allogeneic stem cell transplant from a related donor, was CMV-positive, and had acute GVHD only. Some T cells may trace back to the graft donor. CDR3 in DNA: TGTGCCAGCAGTGAAGCGCTTCCAGGGATGGTACCCCTCCACTTT. Its protein is CASSEALPGMVPLHF.